This T cell receptor beta chain was identified in a study of T cell responses to AZD1222 COVID-19 vaccine. TCRdb's copy holds only in-frame clones and misses some; the assay was immunoSEQ multiplex PCR. The sample lists roughly 170,000 clones, about 90% occurring once. From germline, CDR1 is KGHSH and CDR2 LQKENI. The CDR3 totals 14 residues. V was shortened by 2 bases and J by 5 bases, with 9 bases between the two germline ends. Material: peripheral blood, obtained on day 0 of AZD1222 vaccination. The rearrangement joins TRBV18 to TRBJ1-4; D might be TRBD1 (6 bases). The TCR sequence derives from an adult in good health. This CDR3 reads CASSPGQPNEKLFF. The CDR3 nucleotides read TGTGCCAGCTCACCAGGACAGCCGAATGAAAAACTGTTTTTT.